These 3 T cell receptor beta chains originate from one sample sequenced in a study of blood T cell repertoires in COVID-19. The repertoire was sequenced with immunoSEQ multiplex PCR; TCRdb's copy has only in-frame clones and lacks some. The data contain about 140,000 clones, roughly 79% of them seen just once; the ten biggest clones take up roughly 8%. The sample taken for sequencing was peripheral blood. The origin of the receptors is a human donor in a cohort sampled during active COVID-19.

V gene TRBV5-6 combines with J gene TRBJ2-7; TRBD2 matches at 12 bases. CDR1 is SGHDT and CDR2 is YYEEEE in the germline V gene. This CDR3 is built from 19 residues. Trimming at V came to 1 base and at J to 2 bases, leaving 13 bases not matched to a gene. The CDR3 coding sequence is TGTGCCAGCAGCTTGAGTCTAGCGGGAGGGCCTAGGATCGCCTACGAGCAGTACTTC. Amino acids: CASSLSLAGGPRIAYEQYF.

A few counts support this clone. The chain links TRBV5-5 to TRBJ2-7; unclear D gene. The CDR3 has 11 amino acids. CDR1 SGHKS and CDR2 YYEKEE come from the germline V gene (reference sequence). V was pared by 4 bases and J by 2 bases, with 4 bases between. Here the CDR3 reads CASSRTYEQYF. In DNA, the CDR3 is TGTGCCAGCAGCCGTACCTACGAGCAGTACTTC. Filled out from reference TRBV5-5 and TRBJ2-7, the complete variable domain reads DAGVTQSPTHLIKTRGQQVTLRCSPISGHKSVSWYQQVLGQGPQFIFQYYEKEERGRGNFPDRFSARQFPNYSSELNVNALLLGDSALYLCASSRTYEQYFGPGTRLTVT.

The rearrangement links TRBV2 to TRBJ2-7; 7 positions agree with TRBD1. The V gene's germline CDR1 is SNHLY and CDR2 FYNNEI. V was clipped by 8 bases and J by 5 bases; unmatched bases: 15. The CDR3 runs to 15 residues. CDR3 DNA sequence: TGTGCCAGCCGAGAGGAACAGGGGAGTAAGAACGAGCAGTACTTC. Translated, it gives CASREEQGSKNEQYF.